Described below is a single TCR beta chain sequence and its context. This sample stems from a study of blood T cell repertoires in COVID-19. Overall study context: Samples taken during acute and convalescent COVID-19 were collected in the United States, Italy and Spain.

Methods used by the authors: Reference gene primer amplification in the assay estimated nucleated cell counts. TCRdb's table, derived via immunoSEQ multiplex PCR, lists solely in-frame clones and lacks some. The V and J calls and clone size come from that table; D and trimming were worked out from the DNA. The sample shows some 360,000 clones, around nine tenths of them seen only once. Germline CDR1 reads SGHTS; CDR2 reads YDEGEE. CDR3 size: 16 residues. The ends were cut back, 4 bases at V and 5 bases at J, with 18 bases in the middle. Participants' reported clinical history set cohort assignment. Sequenced material: PBMCs or T cells enriched from blood (not recorded which). This TCR was recovered from a woman aged 25-40 years who had been exposed to COVID-19. The V and J genes are TRBV5-8 and TRBJ1-4, with D possibly TRBD1 on 6 matching bases. This CDR3 reads CASSLRSTGPNEKLFF. In DNA form, the CDR3 reads TGTGCCAGCAGCCTTCGATCTACAGGGCCCAATGAAAAACTGTTTTTT. Drawing the rest from reference TRBV5-8 and TRBJ1-4, the complete variable domain is EAGVTQSPTHLIKTRGQQATLRCSPISGHTSVYWYQQALGLGLQFLLWYDEGEERNRGNFPPRFSGRQFPNYSSELNVNALELEDSALYLCASSLRSTGPNEKLFFGSGTQLSVL.